The entry below describes one T cell receptor (beta chain). The source of the sample is a study of blood T cell repertoires in COVID-19. Germline-derived CDR1 and CDR2 are LGHDT and YNNKEL (reference sequence). This CDR3 has 15 amino acids. V lost 5 bases and J lost 1; bases outside the gene matches: 7. Clones were sequenced by immunoSEQ multiplex PCR, and TCRdb holds only the in-frame ones, with some missing. The table includes about 340,000 clones, around 88% detected once. Material: peripheral blood. This TCR came from a woman in her sixties with COVID-19, enrolled during active disease. The chain recombines TRBV3-1 (or the pseudogene TRBV3-2) with TRBJ1-1; TRBD1 matches 7 bases. The CDR3: CASSTQGGSNTEAFF. The CDR3 DNA reads as TGTGCCAGCAGCACCCAGGGGGGATCGAACACTGAAGCTTTCTTT.